This T cell receptor beta chain was captured in a study of response to subunit inactivated influenza vaccine. Via MiXCR, TCRdb re-called the RT-PCR reads, giving one row per CDR3 protein. The table has roughly 650,000 distinct CDR3 sequences, approximately 14% seen once. This clonotype was seen only a few times. As yet, its antigen is unknown. Study outcomes and limitations: That few new T cells are recruited by each seasonal influenza vaccination was the authors' suggestion.

CDR1 and CDR2 from the germline V gene are SQVTM and ANQGSEA. The length of the CDR3 is 13 residues. V lost 6 bases and J 3 bases, leaving 15 bases between the germline ends. The TCR sequence derives from a man aged 50 to 59 who received an inactivated influenza vaccine. The chain combines TRBV29-1 with TRBJ2-7, with TRBD1 as a possible D gene (8 bases). Source: PBMCs from blood, taken 11 to 12 days after vaccination. CDR3 residues: CSVLDREGYEQYF. The CDR3 coding sequence is TGCAGCGTCCTGGACAGGGAGGGCTACGAGCAGTACTTC.